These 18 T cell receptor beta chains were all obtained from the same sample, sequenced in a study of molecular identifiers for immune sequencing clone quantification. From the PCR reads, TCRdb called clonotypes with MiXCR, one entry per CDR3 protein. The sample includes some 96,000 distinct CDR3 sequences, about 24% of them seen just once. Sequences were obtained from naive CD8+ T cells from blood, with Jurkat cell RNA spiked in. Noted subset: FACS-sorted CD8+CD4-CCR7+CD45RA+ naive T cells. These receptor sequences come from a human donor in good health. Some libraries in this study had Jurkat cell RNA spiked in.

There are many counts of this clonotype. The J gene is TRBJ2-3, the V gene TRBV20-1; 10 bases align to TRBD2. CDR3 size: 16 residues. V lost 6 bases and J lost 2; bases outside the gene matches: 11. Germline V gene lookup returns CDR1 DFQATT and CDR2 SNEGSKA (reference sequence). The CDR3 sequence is CSAGQPSGSITDTQYF. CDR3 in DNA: TGCAGTGCCGGCCAGCCTAGCGGGAGCATCACAGATACGCAGTATTTT.

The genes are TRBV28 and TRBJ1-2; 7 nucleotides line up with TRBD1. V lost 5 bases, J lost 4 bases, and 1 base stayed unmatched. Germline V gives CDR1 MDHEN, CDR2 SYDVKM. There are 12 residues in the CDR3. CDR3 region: CASSGDSYGYTF. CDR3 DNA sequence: TGTGCCAGCAGTGGGGACAGCTATGGCTACACCTTC.

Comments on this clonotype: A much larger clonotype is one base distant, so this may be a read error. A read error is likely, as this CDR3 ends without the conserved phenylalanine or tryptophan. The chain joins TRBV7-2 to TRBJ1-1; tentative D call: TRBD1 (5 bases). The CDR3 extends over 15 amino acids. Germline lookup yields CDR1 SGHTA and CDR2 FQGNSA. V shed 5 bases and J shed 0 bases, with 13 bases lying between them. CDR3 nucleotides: TGTGCCAGCAGCCCATACGACAGACTGAACACTGAAGCTTTCCTT. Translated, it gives CASSPYDRLNTEAFL.

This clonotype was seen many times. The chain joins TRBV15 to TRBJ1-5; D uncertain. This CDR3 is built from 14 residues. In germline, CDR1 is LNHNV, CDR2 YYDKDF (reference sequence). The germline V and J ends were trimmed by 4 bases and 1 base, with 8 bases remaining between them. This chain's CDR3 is CATSTGLSNQPQHF. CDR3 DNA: TGTGCCACCAGCACCGGATTAAGCAATCAGCCCCAGCATTTT.

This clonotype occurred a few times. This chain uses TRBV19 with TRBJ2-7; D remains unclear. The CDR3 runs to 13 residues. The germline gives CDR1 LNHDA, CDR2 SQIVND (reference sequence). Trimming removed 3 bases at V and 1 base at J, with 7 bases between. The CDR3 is CASSMQISYEQYF. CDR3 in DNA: TGTGCCAGTAGTATGCAGATATCCTACGAGCAGTACTTC.

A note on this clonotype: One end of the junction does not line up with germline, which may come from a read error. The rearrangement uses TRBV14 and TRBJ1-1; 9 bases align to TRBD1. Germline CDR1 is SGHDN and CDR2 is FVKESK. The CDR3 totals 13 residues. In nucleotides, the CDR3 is TGTGCCAGCAGTTACACAGGGGGCACTGGAGCTTTCTTT. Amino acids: CASSYTGGTGAFF.

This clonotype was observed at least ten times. CDR3: CASSLVRNEQFF. The CDR3 DNA reads as TGTGCCAGCAGCTTAGTTAGGAATGAGCAGTTCTTC. The chain recombines TRBV7-8 with TRBJ2-1; no definite D call. Trimming took 1 base from V and 7 from J, leaving 5 bases between them. Germline V gene data show CDR1 as SGHVS and CDR2 as FQNEAQ. This CDR3 comprises 12 residues.

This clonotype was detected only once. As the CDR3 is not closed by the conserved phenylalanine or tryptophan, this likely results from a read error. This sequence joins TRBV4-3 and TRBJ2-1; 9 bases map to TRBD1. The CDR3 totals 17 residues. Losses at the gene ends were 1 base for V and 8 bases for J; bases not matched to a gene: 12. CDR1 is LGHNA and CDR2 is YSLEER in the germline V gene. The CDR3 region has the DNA TGCGCCAGCAGCCAAGCCCTGGGACAGGGACTCCTTGATGAGCAGTTCCTC. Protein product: CASSQALGQGLLDEQFL.

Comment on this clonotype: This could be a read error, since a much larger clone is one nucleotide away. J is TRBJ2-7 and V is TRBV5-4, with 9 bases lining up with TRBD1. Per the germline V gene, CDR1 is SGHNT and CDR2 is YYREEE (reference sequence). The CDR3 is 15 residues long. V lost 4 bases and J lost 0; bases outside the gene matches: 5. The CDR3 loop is CASSLGTGRSYEQYF. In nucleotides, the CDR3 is TGTGCCAGCAGCCTAGGGACAGGGCGCTCCTACGAGCAGTACTTC.

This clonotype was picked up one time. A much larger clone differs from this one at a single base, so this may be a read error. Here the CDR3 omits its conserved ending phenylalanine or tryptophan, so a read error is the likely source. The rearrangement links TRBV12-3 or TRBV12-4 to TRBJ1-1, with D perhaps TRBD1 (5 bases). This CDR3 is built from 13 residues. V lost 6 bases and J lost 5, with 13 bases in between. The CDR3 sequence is CASSFGGWTEAFL. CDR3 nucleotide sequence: TGTGCCAGCAGCTTTGGGGGTTGGACTGAAGCTTTCCTT.

CDR3: CASSHLGTSGGNEQFF. CDR3 bases: TGTGCCAGCAGCCATCTCGGGACTAGCGGGGGGAATGAGCAGTTCTTC. The V call is TRBV5-4, the J call TRBJ2-1; 15 bases are shared with TRBD2. The V gene's germline CDR1 is SGHNT and CDR2 YYREEE (reference sequence). The V and J ends lost 4 bases and 7 bases, in that order; junction bases with no gene match: 6. There are 16 residues in the CDR3.

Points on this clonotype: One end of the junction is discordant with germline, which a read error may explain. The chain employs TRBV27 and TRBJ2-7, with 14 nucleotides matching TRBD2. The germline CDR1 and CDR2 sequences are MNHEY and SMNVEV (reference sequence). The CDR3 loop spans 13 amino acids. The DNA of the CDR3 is TGTGCCACCGGGACTAGCGGGAGTTACGCGCAGTACTTC. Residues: CATGTSGSYAQYF.

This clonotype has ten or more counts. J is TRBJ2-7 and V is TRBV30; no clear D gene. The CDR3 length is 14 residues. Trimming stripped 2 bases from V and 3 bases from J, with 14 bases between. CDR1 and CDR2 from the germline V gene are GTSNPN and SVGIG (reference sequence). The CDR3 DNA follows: TGTGCCTGGAGTCCAGGACCCCTCGGCTACGAGCAGTACTTC. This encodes CAWSPGPLGYEQYF. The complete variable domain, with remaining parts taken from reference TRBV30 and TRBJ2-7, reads SQTIHQWPATLVQPVGSPLSLECTVEGTSNPNLYWYRQAAGRGLQLLFYSVGIGQISSEVPQNLSASRPQDRQFILSSKKLLLSDSGFYLCAWSPGPLGYEQYFGPGTRLTVT.

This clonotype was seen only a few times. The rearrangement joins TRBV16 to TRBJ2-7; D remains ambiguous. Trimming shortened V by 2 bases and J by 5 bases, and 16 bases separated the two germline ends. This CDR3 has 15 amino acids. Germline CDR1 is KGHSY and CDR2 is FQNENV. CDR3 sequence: CASSQRSQGFHEQYF. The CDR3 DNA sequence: TGTGCCAGCAGCCAACGAAGCCAAGGGTTCCACGAGCAGTACTTC.

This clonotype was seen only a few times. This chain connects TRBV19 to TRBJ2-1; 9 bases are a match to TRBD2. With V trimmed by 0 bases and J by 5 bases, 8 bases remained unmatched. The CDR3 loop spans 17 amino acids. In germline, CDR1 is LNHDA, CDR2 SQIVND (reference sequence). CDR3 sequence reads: CASSIDFASGAHNEQFF. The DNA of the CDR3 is TGTGCCAGTAGTATAGACTTCGCTAGCGGGGCCCACAATGAGCAGTTCTTC.

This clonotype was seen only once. In DNA form, the CDR3 reads TGTGCCAGTAGTCCCCAGGGGGGAGCTCAGCCCCAGCATTTT. Amino acid sequence: CASSPQGGAQPQHF. V and J are TRBV19 and TRBJ1-5; 7 bases line up with TRBD1. The V and J ends lost 5 bases and 6 bases, in that order; junction bases with no gene match: 7. The CDR3 length is 14 residues. Germline CDR1 reads LNHDA; CDR2 reads SQIVND (reference sequence).

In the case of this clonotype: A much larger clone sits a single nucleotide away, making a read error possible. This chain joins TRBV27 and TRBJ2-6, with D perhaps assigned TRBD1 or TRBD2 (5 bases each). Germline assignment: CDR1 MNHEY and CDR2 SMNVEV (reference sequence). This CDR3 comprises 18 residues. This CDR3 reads CASSLLFGGPSGANVRTF. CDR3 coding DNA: TGTGCCAGCAGTCTTCTTTTTGGGGGACCCTCTGGGGCCAACGTCCGGACTTTC. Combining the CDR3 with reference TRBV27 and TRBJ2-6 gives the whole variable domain EAQVTQNPRYLITVTGKKLTVTCSQNMNHEYMSWYRQDPGLGLRQIYYSMNVEVTDKGDVPEGYKVSRKEKRNFPLILESPSPNQTSLYFCASSLLFGGPSGANVRTFGAGSRLTVL.

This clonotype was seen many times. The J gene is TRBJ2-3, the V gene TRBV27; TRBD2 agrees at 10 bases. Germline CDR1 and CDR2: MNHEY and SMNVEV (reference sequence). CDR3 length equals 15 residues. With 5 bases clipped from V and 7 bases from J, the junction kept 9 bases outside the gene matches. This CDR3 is CASSILAGFLHTQYF. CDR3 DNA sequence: TGTGCCAGCAGTATACTAGCGGGGTTCCTCCATACGCAGTATTTT.